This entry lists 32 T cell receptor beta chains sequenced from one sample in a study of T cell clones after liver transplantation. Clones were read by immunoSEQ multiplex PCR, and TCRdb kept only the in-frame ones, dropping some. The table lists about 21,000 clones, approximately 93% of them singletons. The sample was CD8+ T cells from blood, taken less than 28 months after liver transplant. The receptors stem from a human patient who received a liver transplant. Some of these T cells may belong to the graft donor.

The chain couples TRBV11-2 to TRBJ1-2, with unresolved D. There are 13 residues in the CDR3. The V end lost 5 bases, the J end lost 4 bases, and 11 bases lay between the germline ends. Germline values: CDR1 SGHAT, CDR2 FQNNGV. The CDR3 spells CASSGGYSYGYTF. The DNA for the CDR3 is TGTGCCAGCAGCGGTGGATATAGCTATGGCTACACCTTC.

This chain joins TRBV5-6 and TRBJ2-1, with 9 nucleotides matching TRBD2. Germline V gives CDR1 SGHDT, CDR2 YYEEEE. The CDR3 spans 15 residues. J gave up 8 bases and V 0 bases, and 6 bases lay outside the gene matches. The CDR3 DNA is TGTGCCAGCAGCTTGGGGGCTAGCGGGAATGATGAGCAGTTCTTC. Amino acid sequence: CASSLGASGNDEQFF.

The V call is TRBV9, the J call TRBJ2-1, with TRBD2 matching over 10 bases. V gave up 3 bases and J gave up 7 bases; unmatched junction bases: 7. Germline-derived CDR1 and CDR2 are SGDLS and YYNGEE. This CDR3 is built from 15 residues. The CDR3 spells CASSGPAGGRNEQFF. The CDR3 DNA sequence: TGTGCCAGCAGCGGCCCAGCGGGAGGGCGGAATGAGCAGTTCTTC.

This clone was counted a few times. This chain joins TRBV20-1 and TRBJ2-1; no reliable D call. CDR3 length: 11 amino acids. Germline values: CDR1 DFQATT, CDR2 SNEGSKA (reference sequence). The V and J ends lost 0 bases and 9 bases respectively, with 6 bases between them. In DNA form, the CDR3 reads TGCAGTGCTAGAGATTACGTTGAGCAGTTCTTC. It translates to CSARDYVEQFF.

The CDR3 protein is CSVDRGWGTGELFF. DNA for the CDR3: TGCAGCGTCGACAGGGGCTGGGGCACCGGGGAGCTGTTTTTT. The J gene is TRBJ2-2, the V gene TRBV29-1, with 8 bases identical to TRBD1. Trimming took 6 bases from V and 4 from J; bases not matched to a gene: 7. CDR1 and CDR2 (germline): SQVTM, ANQGSEA. The CDR3 loop spans 14 amino acids.

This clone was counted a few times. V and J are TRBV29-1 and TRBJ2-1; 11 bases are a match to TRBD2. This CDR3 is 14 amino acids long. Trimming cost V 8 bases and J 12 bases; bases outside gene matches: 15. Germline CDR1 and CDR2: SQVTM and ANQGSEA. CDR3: CSTEGTSGTLVQFF. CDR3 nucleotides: TGCAGCACCGAAGGGACTAGCGGTACCTTAGTGCAGTTCTTC.

The CDR3 DNA is TGTGCCAGCAGCTTAGGGACAGGGGGCCGGACCAAAAACATTCAGTACTTC. It yields the protein CASSLGTGGRTKNIQYF. V and J are TRBV7-9 and TRBJ2-4; TRBD1 matches at 11 bases. This CDR3 has 17 residues. V gave up 1 base and J gave up 2 bases; unmatched junction bases: 4. Germline lookup yields CDR1 SEHNR and CDR2 FQNEAQ (reference sequence).

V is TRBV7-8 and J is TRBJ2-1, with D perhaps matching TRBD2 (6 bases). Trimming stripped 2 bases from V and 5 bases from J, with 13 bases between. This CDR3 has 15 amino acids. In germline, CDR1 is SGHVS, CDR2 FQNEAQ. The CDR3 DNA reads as TGTGCCAGCAGCTTACTTGGGGGGTCTCACAATGAGCAGTTCTTC. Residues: CASSLLGGSHNEQFF.

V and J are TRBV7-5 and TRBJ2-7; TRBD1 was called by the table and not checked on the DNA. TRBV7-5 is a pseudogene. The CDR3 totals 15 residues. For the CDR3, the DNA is TGTGCCAGAAGCGTCCACAGGGTTATCTCCTACGAGCAGTACTTC. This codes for CARSVHRVISYEQYF.

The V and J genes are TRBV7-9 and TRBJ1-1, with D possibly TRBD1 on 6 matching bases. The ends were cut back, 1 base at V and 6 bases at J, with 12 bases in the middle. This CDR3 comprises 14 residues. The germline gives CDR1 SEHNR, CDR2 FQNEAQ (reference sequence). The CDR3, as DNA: TGTGCCAGCAGCTTAGTAGGACAGAGGTCTGAAGCTTTCTTT. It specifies CASSLVGQRSEAFF.

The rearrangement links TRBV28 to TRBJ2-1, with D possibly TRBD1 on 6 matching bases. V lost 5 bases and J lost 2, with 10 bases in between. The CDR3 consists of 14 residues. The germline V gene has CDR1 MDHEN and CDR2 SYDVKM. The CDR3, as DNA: TGTGCCAGCAGTCAGGGGAGTCCCTACAATGAGCAGTTCTTC. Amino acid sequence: CASSQGSPYNEQFF.

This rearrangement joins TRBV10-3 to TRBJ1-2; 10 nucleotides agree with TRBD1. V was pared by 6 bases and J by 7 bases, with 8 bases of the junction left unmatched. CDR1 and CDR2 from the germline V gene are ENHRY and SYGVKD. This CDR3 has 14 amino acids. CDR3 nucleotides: TGTGCCATCAGGGATACGACAGGGGGCCTTGGCTACACCTTC. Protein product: CAIRDTTGGLGYTF.

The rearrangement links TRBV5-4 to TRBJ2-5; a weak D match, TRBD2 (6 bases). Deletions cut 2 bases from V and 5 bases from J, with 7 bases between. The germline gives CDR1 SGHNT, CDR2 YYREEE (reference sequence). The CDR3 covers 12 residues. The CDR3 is CASSFGGETQYF. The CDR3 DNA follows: TGTGCCAGCAGCTTTGGAGGGGAGACCCAGTACTTC. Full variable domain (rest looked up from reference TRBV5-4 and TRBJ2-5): ETGVTQSPTHLIKTRGQQVTLRCSSQSGHNTVSWYQQALGQGPQFIFQYYREEENGRGNFPPRFSGLQFPNYSSELNVNALELDDSALYLCASSFGGETQYFGPGTRLLVL.

The CDR3 DNA follows: TGTGCCAGCAGCGCCAGCCGGGACTGGCTCTACGAGCAGTACTTC. This encodes CASSASRDWLYEQYF. The V gene is TRBV11-2, the J gene TRBJ2-7; D might be TRBD2 (6 bases). The germline V and J ends were trimmed by 5 bases and 3 bases, with 17 bases remaining between them. CDR1 and CDR2 (germline): SGHAT, FQNNGV. The CDR3 extends over 15 amino acids.

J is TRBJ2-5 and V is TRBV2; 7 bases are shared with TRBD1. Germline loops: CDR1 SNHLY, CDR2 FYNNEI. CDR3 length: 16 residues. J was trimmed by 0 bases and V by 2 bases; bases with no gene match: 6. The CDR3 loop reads CASSEYTGQNQETQYF. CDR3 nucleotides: TGTGCCAGCAGTGAATATACGGGACAGAACCAAGAGACCCAGTACTTC.

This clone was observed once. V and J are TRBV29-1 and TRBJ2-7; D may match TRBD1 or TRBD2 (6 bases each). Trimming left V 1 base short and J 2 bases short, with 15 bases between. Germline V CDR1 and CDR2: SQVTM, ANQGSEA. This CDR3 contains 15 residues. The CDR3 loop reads CSVEGSRGDPYEQYF. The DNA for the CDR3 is TGCAGCGTTGAAGGGAGTAGGGGGGACCCCTACGAGCAGTACTTC.

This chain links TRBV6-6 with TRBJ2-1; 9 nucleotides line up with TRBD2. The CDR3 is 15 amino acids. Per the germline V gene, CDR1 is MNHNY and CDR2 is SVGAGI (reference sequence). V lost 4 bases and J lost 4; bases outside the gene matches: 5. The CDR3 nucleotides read TGTGCCAGCAGTTCGGCGGGAGGGTTTTACAATGAGCAGTTCTTC. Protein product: CASSSAGGFYNEQFF.

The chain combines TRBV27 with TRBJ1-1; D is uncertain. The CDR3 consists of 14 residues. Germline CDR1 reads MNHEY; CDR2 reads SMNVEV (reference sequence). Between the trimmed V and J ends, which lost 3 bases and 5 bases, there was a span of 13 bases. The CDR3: CASSFRRGDTEAFF. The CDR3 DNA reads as TGTGCCAGCAGTTTTCGGAGAGGAGATACTGAAGCTTTCTTT.

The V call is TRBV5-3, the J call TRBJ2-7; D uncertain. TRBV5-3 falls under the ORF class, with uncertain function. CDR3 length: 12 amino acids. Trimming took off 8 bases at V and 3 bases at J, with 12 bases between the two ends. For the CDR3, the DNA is TGTGCCAGTCCACGATGGGGCTACGAGCAGTACTTC. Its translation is CASPRWGYEQYF.

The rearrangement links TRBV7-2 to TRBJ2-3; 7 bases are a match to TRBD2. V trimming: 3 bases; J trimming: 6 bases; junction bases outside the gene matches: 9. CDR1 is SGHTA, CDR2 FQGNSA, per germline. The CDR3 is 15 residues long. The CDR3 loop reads CASSLGERGGDTQYF. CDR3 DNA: TGTGCCAGCAGCTTGGGGGAGCGGGGAGGGGATACGCAGTATTTT.

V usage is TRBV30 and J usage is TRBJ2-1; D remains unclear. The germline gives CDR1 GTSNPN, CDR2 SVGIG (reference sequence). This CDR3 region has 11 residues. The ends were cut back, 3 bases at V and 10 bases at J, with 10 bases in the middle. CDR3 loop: CAWSDDSEQFF. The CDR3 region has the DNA TGTGCCTGGAGCGACGACTCCGAGCAGTTCTTC.

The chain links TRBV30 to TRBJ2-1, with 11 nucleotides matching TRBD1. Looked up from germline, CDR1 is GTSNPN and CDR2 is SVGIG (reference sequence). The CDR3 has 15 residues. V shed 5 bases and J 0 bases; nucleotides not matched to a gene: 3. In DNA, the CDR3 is TGTGCCTGGGGGACAGGGGGAAGCTCCTACAATGAGCAGTTCTTC. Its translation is CAWGTGGSSYNEQFF.

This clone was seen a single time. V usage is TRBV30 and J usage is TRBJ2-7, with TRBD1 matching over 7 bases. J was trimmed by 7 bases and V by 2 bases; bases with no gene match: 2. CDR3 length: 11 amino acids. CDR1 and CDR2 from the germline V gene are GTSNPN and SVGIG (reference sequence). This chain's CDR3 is CAWSRGLEQYF. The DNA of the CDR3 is TGTGCCTGGAGTAGGGGGCTGGAGCAGTACTTC.

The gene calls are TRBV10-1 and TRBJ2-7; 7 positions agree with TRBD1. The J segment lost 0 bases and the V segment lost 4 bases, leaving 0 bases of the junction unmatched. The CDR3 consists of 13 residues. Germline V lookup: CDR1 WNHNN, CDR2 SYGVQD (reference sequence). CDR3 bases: TGCGCCAGCAGTGGGGACAGCTCCTACGAGCAGTACTTC. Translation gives CASSGDSSYEQYF.

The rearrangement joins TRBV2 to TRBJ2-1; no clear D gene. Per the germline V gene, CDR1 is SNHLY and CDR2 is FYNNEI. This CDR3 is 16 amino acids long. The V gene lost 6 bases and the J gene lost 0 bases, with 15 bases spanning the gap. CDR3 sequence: CASRGIGDSSYNEQFF. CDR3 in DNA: TGTGCCAGCAGGGGGATCGGTGATAGCTCCTACAATGAGCAGTTCTTC.

This CDR3 reads CASSLGPSGANVLTF. CDR3 bases: TGTGCCAGCAGTCTAGGCCCCTCTGGGGCCAACGTCCTGACTTTC. This chain uses TRBV27 with TRBJ2-6, with D hard to call. The CDR3 consists of 15 residues. V gave up 5 bases and J gave up 0 bases, with 8 bases separating them. Germline V gene sequence: CDR1 MNHEY, CDR2 SMNVEV (reference sequence).

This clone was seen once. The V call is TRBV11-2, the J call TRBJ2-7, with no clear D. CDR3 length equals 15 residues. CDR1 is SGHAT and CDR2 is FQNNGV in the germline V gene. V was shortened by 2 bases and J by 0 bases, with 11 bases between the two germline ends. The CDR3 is CASSLYRSLSYEQYF. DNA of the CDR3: TGTGCCAGCAGCTTATATCGTTCCCTCTCCTACGAGCAGTACTTC.

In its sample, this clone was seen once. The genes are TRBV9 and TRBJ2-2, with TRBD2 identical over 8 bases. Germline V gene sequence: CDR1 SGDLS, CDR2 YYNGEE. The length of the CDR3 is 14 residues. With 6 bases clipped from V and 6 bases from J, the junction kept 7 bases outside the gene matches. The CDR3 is CASTPGGFPGELFF. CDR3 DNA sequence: TGTGCCAGCACCCCGGGGGGGTTTCCCGGGGAGCTGTTTTTT.

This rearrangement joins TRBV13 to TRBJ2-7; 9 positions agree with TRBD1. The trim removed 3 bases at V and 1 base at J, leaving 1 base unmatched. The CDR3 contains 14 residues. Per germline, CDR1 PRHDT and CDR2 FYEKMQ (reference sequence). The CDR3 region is CASSFGTGSYEQYF. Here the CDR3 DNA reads TGTGCCAGCAGCTTCGGGACAGGGTCCTACGAGCAGTACTTC.

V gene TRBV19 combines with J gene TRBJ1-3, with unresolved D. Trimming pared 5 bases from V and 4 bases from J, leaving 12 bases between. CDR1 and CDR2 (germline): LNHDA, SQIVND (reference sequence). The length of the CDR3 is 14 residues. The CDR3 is CASSEGSRGNTIYF. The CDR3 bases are TGTGCCAGTAGTGAAGGAAGTCGAGGAAACACCATATATTTT.

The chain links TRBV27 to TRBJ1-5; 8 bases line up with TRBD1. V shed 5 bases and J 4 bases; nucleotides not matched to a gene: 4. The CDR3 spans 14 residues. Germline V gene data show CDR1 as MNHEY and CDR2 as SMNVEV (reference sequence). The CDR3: CASSEDRANQPQHF. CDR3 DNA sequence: TGTGCCAGCAGTGAGGACAGGGCGAATCAGCCCCAGCATTTT.

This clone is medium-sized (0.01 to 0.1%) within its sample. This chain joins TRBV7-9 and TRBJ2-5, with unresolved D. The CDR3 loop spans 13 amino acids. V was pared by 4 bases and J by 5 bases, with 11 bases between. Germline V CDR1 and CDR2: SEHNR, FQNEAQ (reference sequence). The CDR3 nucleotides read TGTGCCAGCAGCTCGTTAGTAAGGGAGACCCAGTACTTC. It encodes CASSSLVRETQYF.